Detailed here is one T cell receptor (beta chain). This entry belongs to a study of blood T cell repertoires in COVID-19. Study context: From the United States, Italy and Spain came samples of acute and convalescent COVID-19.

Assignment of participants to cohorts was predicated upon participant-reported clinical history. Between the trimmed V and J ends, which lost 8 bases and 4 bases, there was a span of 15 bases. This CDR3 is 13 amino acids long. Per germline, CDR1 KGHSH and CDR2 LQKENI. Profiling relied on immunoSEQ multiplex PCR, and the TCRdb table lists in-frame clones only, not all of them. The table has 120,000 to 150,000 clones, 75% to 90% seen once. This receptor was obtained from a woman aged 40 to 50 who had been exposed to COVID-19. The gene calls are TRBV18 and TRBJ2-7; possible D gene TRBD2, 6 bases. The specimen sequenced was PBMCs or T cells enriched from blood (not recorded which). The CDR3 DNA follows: TGTGCCAGCGCCCCCGGGACTTATTACGAGCAGTACTTC. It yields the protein CASAPGTYYEQYF.